These 20 T cell receptor beta chains were sequenced from one sample in a study of blood T cell repertoires in COVID-19. TCRdb keeps only in-frame clones here, not all; method: immunoSEQ multiplex PCR. The sample comprises 130,000 to 150,000 clones, about 83% of which are singletons, and 8.6% rests with the top ten. Input material: peripheral blood. The receptors originated from a woman in her fifties or sixties with active or convalescent COVID-19.

The chain is built from TRBV19 and TRBJ2-7, with D hard to call. Looked up from germline, CDR1 is LNHDA and CDR2 is SQIVND (reference sequence). The CDR3 is 12 amino acids. V lost 4 bases, J lost 2 bases, and 6 bases lay in between. The CDR3 protein is CASSNNPYEQYF. The CDR3 DNA sequence: TGTGCCAGTAGTAACAACCCCTACGAGCAGTACTTC.

The chain couples TRBV5-8 to TRBJ1-3, with 7 positions matching TRBD1. This CDR3 is built from 13 residues. Germline CDR1 is SGHTS and CDR2 is YDEGEE. After removal of 3 bases from V and 3 bases from J, the junction contained 0 bases not matched to a gene. The CDR3 DNA is TGTGCCAGCAGCTGGGACAGTGGAAACACCATATATTTT. Translating it yields CASSWDSGNTIYF.

V and J are TRBV20-1 and TRBJ2-7; TRBD2 is a possible D gene (5 bases). Germline V gene lookup returns CDR1 DFQATT and CDR2 SNEGSKA (reference sequence). The CDR3 contains 13 residues. V was pared by 3 bases and J by 5 bases, with 14 bases between. This CDR3 reads CSASVRGLDEQYF. CDR3 DNA sequence: TGCAGTGCTAGTGTCAGAGGGCTCGACGAGCAGTACTTC.

The V and J genes are TRBV10-3 and TRBJ1-1, with 8 bases aligning to TRBD1. This CDR3 has 13 residues. J lost 4 bases, V lost 6 bases, and 4 bases had no gene match. In germline, CDR1 is ENHRY, CDR2 SYGVKD. CDR3 bases: TGTGCCATCAGGGACAGGGATGCCACTGAAGCTTTCTTT. It yields the protein CAIRDRDATEAFF.

The chain couples TRBV29-1 to TRBJ1-1, with D unclear. Looked up from germline, CDR1 is SQVTM and CDR2 is ANQGSEA. With 3 bases removed from V and 0 bases from J, the gap between germline ends came to 8 bases. The CDR3 loop spans 13 amino acids. The CDR3 loop is CSVEKAVNTEAFF. CDR3 nucleotide sequence: TGCAGCGTTGAGAAAGCTGTGAACACTGAAGCTTTCTTT.

This chain uses TRBV7-2 with TRBJ2-3, with TRBD2 as a possible D gene (5 bases). CDR1 SGHTA and CDR2 FQGNSA come from the germline V gene. V was pared by 6 bases and J by 4 bases, with 17 bases between. The CDR3 has 15 residues. For the CDR3, the DNA is TGTGCCAGCAGTCCGATAGCGTCGGGCGCAGATACGCAGTATTTT. Protein: CASSPIASGADTQYF.

This rearrangement joins TRBV21-1 to TRBJ2-1; the table's D call TRBD2 went unverified against the DNA. TRBV21-1 is a pseudogene segment. CDR3 length: 14 amino acids. CDR3 in amino acids: CASSKHAGRNEQFF. The CDR3 DNA is TGTGCCAGCAGCAAACACGCAGGGAGGAATGAGCAGTTCTTC.

This clone was counted many times. V gene TRBV2 combines with J gene TRBJ2-7, with D maybe TRBD1 (6 bases). Trimming took 7 bases from V and 5 from J, leaving 15 bases between them. Germline CDR1 and CDR2: SNHLY and FYNNEI. The CDR3 is 13 amino acids. The CDR3 nucleotides read TGTGCCAGCATGCCCGGGACAAAAGACGAGCAGTACTTC. As protein: CASMPGTKDEQYF. The full variable domain, with the rest looked up from reference TRBV2 and TRBJ2-7, is EPEVTQTPSHQVTQMGQEVILRCVPISNHLYFYWYRQILGQKVEFLVSFYNNEISEKSEIFDDQFSVERPDGSNFTLKIRSTKLEDSAMYFCASMPGTKDEQYFGPGTRLTVT.

This clone was recorded once. The rearrangement uses TRBV7-8 and TRBJ1-3; D possibly corresponds to TRBD1 (5 bases). Germline CDR1 and CDR2: SGHVS and FQNEAQ. CDR3 length: 14 amino acids. With 2 bases removed from V and 1 base from J, the gap between germline ends came to 6 bases. CDR3 sequence: CASSLQGSGNTIYF. DNA for the CDR3: TGTGCCAGCAGCTTACAGGGATCTGGAAACACCATATATTTT.

This rearrangement joins TRBV10-3 to TRBJ1-2; D is ambiguous. Trimming left V 10 bases short and J 8 bases short, with 11 bases between. CDR3 length equals 10 residues. The germline CDR1 and CDR2 sequences are ENHRY and SYGVKD. CDR3 DNA sequence: TGTGCCACCGCAGCCAGGGGCTACACCTTC. Translated: CATAARGYTF.

The chain combines TRBV27 with TRBJ1-1, with D tentatively TRBD1 (5 bases). The V end was cut by 5 bases, the J end by 2 bases, with 12 bases between. Germline lookup yields CDR1 MNHEY and CDR2 SMNVEV (reference sequence). The CDR3 is 14 residues long. CDR3 sequence reads: CASSPTTENTEAFF. The DNA for the CDR3 is TGTGCCAGCAGTCCGACGACAGAAAACACTGAAGCTTTCTTT.

The V gene is TRBV6-2 or TRBV6-3, the J gene TRBJ2-7, with 9 bases matching TRBD1. The V and J ends lost 5 bases and 5 bases, in that order; junction bases with no gene match: 10. The CDR3 is made up of 15 amino acids. Germline CDR1 is MNHEY and CDR2 is SVGEGT. In DNA, the CDR3 is TGTGCCAGCAGTCGAACAGGGGGCATTCTCCACGAGCAGTACTTC. It encodes CASSRTGGILHEQYF.

As DNA, the CDR3 is TGTGCCATCGGAGGGGCCCTACTACAACCTGGAAACACCATATATTTT. It is translated as CAIGGALLQPGNTIYF. This chain uses TRBV10-3 with TRBJ1-3; possible D gene TRBD1, 5 bases. The CDR3 extends over 16 amino acids. The V end lost 8 bases, the J end lost 2 bases, and 19 bases lay between the germline ends. Germline CDR1 and CDR2: ENHRY and SYGVKD.

The CDR3 DNA follows: TGTGCCATCAGTGAGGGAGGGACAGCGTATGGCTACACCTTC. Its protein is CAISEGGTAYGYTF. J is TRBJ1-2 and V is TRBV10-3; 7 bases line up with TRBD1. J was trimmed by 5 bases and V by 2 bases; bases with no gene match: 5. The CDR3 totals 14 residues. The germline gives CDR1 ENHRY, CDR2 SYGVKD.

In this sample, this clone turned up a few times. The chain is built from TRBV11-2 and TRBJ1-1; D gene uncertain. The germline V gene encodes CDR1 SGHAT and CDR2 FQNNGV. This CDR3 region has 15 residues. Trimming shortened V by 5 bases and J by 1 base, and 14 bases separated the two germline ends. The CDR3 DNA sequence: TGTGCCAGCAGCGGAGCGGCCTTCTCGAACACTGAAGCTTTCTTT. Encoded protein: CASSGAAFSNTEAFF.

The rearrangement uses TRBV9 and TRBJ2-1, with D tentatively TRBD2 (5 bases). V was shortened by 10 bases and J by 4 bases, with 12 bases between the two germline ends. The germline CDR1 and CDR2 sequences are SGDLS and YYNGEE. This CDR3 comprises 12 residues. The CDR3 sequence: CASSGEYNEQFF. The CDR3 region has the DNA TGTGCCTCCTCCGGGGAGTACAATGAGCAGTTCTTC.

The chain joins TRBV7-2 to TRBJ2-7; the D is unclear. V was cut by 5 bases and J by 7 bases, with 9 bases left in between. Germline loops: CDR1 SGHTA, CDR2 FQGNSA. The CDR3 is 11 residues long. CDR3 sequence: CASSLADEQYF. Here the CDR3 DNA reads TGTGCCAGCAGCCTTGCGGATGAGCAGTACTTC. The full variable domain, completed using reference TRBV7-2 and TRBJ2-7, is GAGVSQSPSNKVTEKGKDVELRCDPISGHTALYWYRQSLGQGLEFLIYFQGNSAPDKSGLPSDRFSAERTGGSVSTLTIQRTQQEDSAVYLCASSLADEQYFGPGTRLTVT.

The gene calls are TRBV29-1 and TRBJ1-1, with 10 bases fitting TRBD1. V lost 7 bases, J lost 4 bases, and 6 bases stayed unmatched. CDR1 and CDR2 from the germline V gene are SQVTM and ANQGSEA. The CDR3 totals 13 residues. The CDR3 bases are TGCAGCGCGGGGGACAGGGGTGGCACTGAAGCTTTCTTT. This gives the protein CSAGDRGGTEAFF.

The rearrangement uses TRBV5-4 and TRBJ2-7, with 9 bases identical to TRBD1. The V and J ends lost 3 bases and 5 bases, in that order; junction bases with no gene match: 6. Germline values: CDR1 SGHNT, CDR2 YYREEE (reference sequence). The CDR3 runs to 14 residues. The CDR3: CASSSTGDRDEQYF. The DNA for the CDR3 is TGTGCCAGCAGCTCAACTGGGGACAGGGACGAGCAGTACTTC. The full variable domain, with the rest looked up from reference TRBV5-4 and TRBJ2-7, is ETGVTQSPTHLIKTRGQQVTLRCSSQSGHNTVSWYQQALGQGPQFIFQYYREEENGRGNFPPRFSGLQFPNYSSELNVNALELDDSALYLCASSSTGDRDEQYFGPGTRLTVT.

This rearrangement joins TRBV18 to TRBJ1-2; D is ambiguous. CDR3 length: 14 residues. Trimming took off 1 base at V and 2 bases at J, with 8 bases between the two ends. Germline-derived CDR1 and CDR2 are KGHSH and LQKENI. CDR3 nucleotides: TGTGCCAGCTCACCACAGGAGGGAAACTATGGCTACACCTTC. Translating gives CASSPQEGNYGYTF.